A single T cell receptor (beta chain) is shown here with its context. Its antigen is currently unknown. TCRdb recomputed calls from the reads with MiXCR, one row per CDR3 protein. The sample yields 13,000 or so distinct CDR3 sequences, approximately 19% seen once. These data originate in a study of liver allograft versus peripheral blood T cells. Study details: Transplanted livers and recipients' peripheral blood had their T cell receptor repertoires compared. Study results and caveats: Inside liver allografts, T cell receptor repertoires reportedly diverged from the repertoires found in peripheral blood.

V lost 2 bases to trimming and J lost 0 bases, with 5 bases between them. The CDR3 spans 14 residues. CDR1 MNHEY and CDR2 SVGAGI come from the germline V gene. The receptor was isolated from a human patient who had a liver transplant. Certain T cells may be donor cells from the graft. The rearrangement links TRBV6-5 to TRBJ1-5; D remains unclear. CDR3 nucleotide sequence: TGTGCCAGCAGTTACAGGTATAGCAATCAGCCCCAGCATTTT. This sequence encodes CASSYRYSNQPQHF.